The 23 T cell receptor beta chains presented below share a single source sample, sequenced in a study of blood T cell repertoires in COVID-19. Clones were read by immunoSEQ multiplex PCR, and TCRdb kept only the in-frame ones, dropping some. Of about 380,000 clones in the sample, roughly 80% were seen once. The specimen sequenced was peripheral blood. The receptor set was obtained from a human donor with acute or convalescent COVID-19. The donor label of this sample is uncertain.

The chain has TRBV6-5 and TRBJ1-2; possibly TRBD1 for D (6 bases). From germline, CDR1 is MNHEY and CDR2 SVGAGI. V shed 2 bases and J shed 0 bases, with 13 bases lying between them. This CDR3 has 16 residues. In nucleotides, the CDR3 is TGTGCCAGCAGTTACCTCGGGACAACTACTAACTATGGCTACACCTTC. Amino acid sequence: CASSYLGTTTNYGYTF.

The CDR3: CASSTYRVDGYTF. The CDR3 DNA follows: TGTGCCAGCAGCACCTACAGGGTGGATGGCTACACCTTC. This chain joins TRBV21-1 and TRBJ1-2; the D call TRBD1 from the table was never checked on the DNA. TRBV21-1 is shown as a pseudogene. This CDR3 is built from 13 residues.

The rearrangement links TRBV15 to TRBJ2-7, with 9 bases aligning to TRBD1. The CDR3 totals 15 residues. Germline-derived CDR1 and CDR2 are LNHNV and YYDKDF (reference sequence). The V and J ends lost 4 bases and 0 bases, in that order; junction bases with no gene match: 4. The CDR3 region is CATSKEQGASYEQYF. The CDR3 DNA follows: TGTGCCACCAGCAAAGAACAGGGGGCCTCCTACGAGCAGTACTTC.

J is TRBJ2-2 and V is TRBV6-5; no clear D. V was cut by 9 bases and J by 5 bases, with 4 bases left in between. Per germline, CDR1 MNHEY and CDR2 SVGAGI. The CDR3 sequence is 10 residues long. The CDR3 nucleotides are TGTGCCAGGGCTACCGGGGAGCTGTTTTTT. It specifies CARATGELFF.

This chain connects TRBV5-4 to TRBJ2-1, with 11 bases identical to TRBD2. CDR1 and CDR2 from the germline V gene are SGHNT and YYREEE (reference sequence). V lost 4 bases, J lost 6 bases, and 6 bases stayed unmatched. The CDR3 covers 15 residues. Here the CDR3 DNA reads TGTGCCAGCAGCCTTAGCGGGGGGGCCCCCAATGAGCAGTTCTTC. Translating gives CASSLSGGAPNEQFF.

The chain joins TRBV6-1 to TRBJ2-5; TRBD2 is a possible D gene (5 bases). CDR3 length equals 14 residues. Germline values: CDR1 MNHNS, CDR2 SASEGT. The germline V and J ends were trimmed by 2 bases and 4 bases, with 11 bases remaining between them. The CDR3 nucleotides read TGTGCCAGCAGTGAACGGGTAGGGAGAGAGACCCAGTACTTC. This codes for CASSERVGRETQYF.

This clone was recorded only once. The chain employs TRBV5-1 and TRBJ1-3; D gene ambiguous. The V end lost 5 bases, the J end lost 4 bases, and 16 bases lay between the germline ends. This CDR3 contains 15 residues. CDR1 SGHRS and CDR2 YFSETQ come from the germline V gene. The CDR3 loop is CASRPLGSGGNTIYF. CDR3 in DNA: TGCGCCAGCAGACCACTGGGCAGTGGAGGAAACACCATATATTTT. The full variable domain, with the rest looked up from reference TRBV5-1 and TRBJ1-3, is KAGVTQTPRYLIKTRGQQVTLSCSPISGHRSVSWYQQTPGQGLQFLFEYFSETQRNKGNFPGRFSGRQFSNSRSEMNVSTLELGDSALYLCASRPLGSGGNTIYFGEGSWLTVV.

The chain links TRBV27 to TRBJ2-7; 9 nucleotides line up with TRBD1. The ends lost 2 bases at V and 7 bases at J; junction bases unmatched: 6. The CDR3 contains 14 residues. Germline-derived CDR1 and CDR2 are MNHEY and SMNVEV (reference sequence). This CDR3 is CASSLRTGVGEQYF. The CDR3 DNA reads as TGTGCCAGCAGTTTAAGGACAGGGGTCGGGGAGCAGTACTTC.

The rearrangement links TRBV7-2 to TRBJ2-3, with D possibly TRBD2 on 6 matching bases. The CDR3 has 14 residues. V shed 6 bases and J shed 3 bases, with 13 bases lying between them. Germline-derived CDR1 and CDR2 are SGHTA and FQGNSA. CDR3 bases: TGTGCCAGCAGACGCAACCGGGGGACAGATACGCAGTATTTT. This encodes CASRRNRGTDTQYF.

This rearrangement joins TRBV2 to TRBJ2-1; TRBD2 might be the D (11 bases). V lost 11 bases and J lost 7, with 33 bases in between. CDR1 is SNHLY and CDR2 is FYNNEI in the germline V gene. The CDR3 covers 18 residues. CDR3 sequence: CASRPGQGPASGRNEQFF. CDR3 bases: TGTGCCTCTCGACCGGGACAGGGGCCTGCTAGCGGGAGGAATGAGCAGTTCTTC.

The chain joins TRBV7-9 to TRBJ1-1; D ambiguous. The CDR3 is 15 amino acids. V shed 1 base and J shed 1 base, with 10 bases lying between them. Per the germline V gene, CDR1 is SEHNR and CDR2 is FQNEAQ (reference sequence). CDR3: CASSLGRRGNTEAFF. The CDR3, as DNA: TGTGCCAGCAGCTTAGGGCGAAGAGGGAACACTGAAGCTTTCTTT.

This clone was observed once. This chain links TRBV29-1 with TRBJ1-4; D possibly corresponds to TRBD1 (5 bases). Trimming removed 8 bases from V and 4 bases from J, with 14 bases in between. This CDR3 comprises 13 residues. Germline lookup yields CDR1 SQVTM and CDR2 ANQGSEA. DNA of the CDR3: TGCAGCCCCAAAAGGGGCAATAATGAAAAACTGTTTTTT. Translating it yields CSPKRGNNEKLFF.

This chain links TRBV29-1 with TRBJ2-3; 7 nucleotides align to TRBD2. V was pared by 4 bases and J by 4 bases, with 14 bases of the junction left unmatched. CDR1 is SQVTM and CDR2 is ANQGSEA in the germline V gene. CDR3 length equals 16 residues. The CDR3 nucleotides read TGCAGCGTTGCTGGACAAGCGGGGTTGGGTGCAGATACGCAGTATTTT. As protein: CSVAGQAGLGADTQYF.

The rearrangement links TRBV5-6 to TRBJ2-7; 9 positions agree with TRBD1. The V segment lost 2 bases and the J segment 3 bases; nucleotides outside the gene matches: 6. The length of the CDR3 is 15 residues. The germline V gene encodes CDR1 SGHDT and CDR2 YYEEEE. CDR3 DNA: TGTGCCAGCAGCTTCAAGGGACAGGGAAACTACGAGCAGTACTTC. It encodes CASSFKGQGNYEQYF.

This chain joins TRBV5-1 and TRBJ2-2, with 11 bases matching TRBD1. The ends lost 3 bases at V and 6 bases at J; junction bases unmatched: 4. Germline loops: CDR1 SGHRS, CDR2 YFSETQ. This CDR3 spans 15 amino acids. The CDR3 sequence is CASSSPGQGAGELFF. The CDR3 nucleotides are TGCGCCAGCAGCTCACCGGGACAGGGGGCCGGGGAGCTGTTTTTT. The full variable domain, with the rest looked up from reference TRBV5-1 and TRBJ2-2, is KAGVTQTPRYLIKTRGQQVTLSCSPISGHRSVSWYQQTPGQGLQFLFEYFSETQRNKGNFPGRFSGRQFSNSRSEMNVSTLELGDSALYLCASSSPGQGAGELFFGEGSRLTVL.

The CDR3, as DNA: TGCGCCAGCAGAGCGACGGCATGGGACGAGCAGTACTTC. Its translation: CASRATAWDEQYF. The rearrangement links TRBV10-1 to TRBJ2-7; no clear D gene. The CDR3 contains 13 residues. The germline V gene encodes CDR1 WNHNN and CDR2 SYGVQD (reference sequence). Trimming removed 6 bases at V and 5 bases at J, with 14 bases between.

The CDR3 DNA follows: TGTGCCTGGGGACGGAGGCCAATTGAAGCTTTCTTT. As protein: CAWGRRPIEAFF. The rearrangement links TRBV30 to TRBJ1-1; D gene ambiguous. The V gene lost 5 bases and the J gene lost 7 bases, with 14 bases spanning the gap. The germline CDR1 and CDR2 sequences are GTSNPN and SVGIG (reference sequence). CDR3 length equals 12 residues.

This clone has ten or more counts. This sequence joins TRBV6-4 and TRBJ2-1; 12 bases match TRBD2. Per the germline V gene, CDR1 is MRHNA and CDR2 is SNTAGT. CDR3 length: 15 residues. The V segment lost 0 bases and the J segment 6 bases; nucleotides outside the gene matches: 0. The chain's CDR3 is CASSDSTSGSNEQFF. The CDR3, as DNA: TGTGCCAGCAGTGACTCGACTAGCGGGAGCAATGAGCAGTTCTTC.

The chain couples TRBV30 to TRBJ2-7; D is perhaps TRBD1 (6 bases). The CDR3 spans 13 residues. V was cut by 2 bases and J by 2 bases, with 10 bases left in between. CDR1 and CDR2 (germline): GTSNPN, SVGIG (reference sequence). CDR3: CAWSQQGTYEQYF. For the CDR3, the DNA is TGTGCCTGGAGTCAACAGGGCACCTACGAGCAGTACTTC. The full variable domain, completed using reference TRBV30 and TRBJ2-7, is SQTIHQWPATLVQPVGSPLSLECTVEGTSNPNLYWYRQAAGRGLQLLFYSVGIGQISSEVPQNLSASRPQDRQFILSSKKLLLSDSGFYLCAWSQQGTYEQYFGPGTRLTVT.

The chain uses TRBV6-2 or TRBV6-3 and TRBJ1-6; 7 nucleotides line up with TRBD1. The CDR3 length is 15 residues. The germline V gene encodes CDR1 MNHEY and CDR2 SVGEGT. The trim removed 2 bases at V and 7 bases at J, leaving 5 bases unmatched. CDR3 protein: CASSYSDRENSPLHF. The CDR3 region has the DNA TGTGCCAGCAGTTACAGTGACAGGGAGAATTCACCCCTCCACTTT.

Only one count was recorded for this clone. This sequence joins TRBV30 and TRBJ1-1; D is undetermined. Germline CDR1 is GTSNPN and CDR2 is SVGIG (reference sequence). V lost 5 bases to trimming and J lost 5 bases, with 9 bases between them. This CDR3 contains 11 residues. The CDR3 DNA is TGTGCCTGGGCGGGTAGAACTGAAGCTTTCTTT. Its protein is CAWAGRTEAFF.

The rearrangement links TRBV5-4 to TRBJ2-3; 7 bases are shared with TRBD2. V was pared by 4 bases and J by 1 base, with 3 bases of the junction left unmatched. The germline V gene encodes CDR1 SGHNT and CDR2 YYREEE (reference sequence). CDR3 length: 14 residues. In DNA form, the CDR3 reads TGTGCCAGCAGCCCCCGGGGGGGCACAGATACGCAGTATTTT. It specifies CASSPRGGTDTQYF. The entire variable domain, with the rest obtained from reference TRBV5-4 and TRBJ2-3, is as follows: ETGVTQSPTHLIKTRGQQVTLRCSSQSGHNTVSWYQQALGQGPQFIFQYYREEENGRGNFPPRFSGLQFPNYSSELNVNALELDDSALYLCASSPRGGTDTQYFGPGTRLTVL.

The CDR3 is CASSIGGAKGELFF. CDR3 DNA: TGTGCCAGTAGTATTGGAGGGGCGAAGGGGGAGCTGTTTTTT. The rearrangement uses TRBV19 and TRBJ2-2; D may be TRBD2 (6 bases). Trimming shortened V by 3 bases and J by 8 bases, and 13 bases separated the two germline ends. Germline assignment: CDR1 LNHDA and CDR2 SQIVND (reference sequence). The CDR3 is 14 residues long.